This entry is about one T cell receptor beta chain. Its antigen remains unidentified. The table came from immunoSEQ multiplex PCR; TCRdb's copy has only in-frame clones and leaves some out. The table has tens of thousands of clones, about 95% seen once. The data stem from a study of graft-versus-host responses after intestinal transplantation. Study details: As for transplant type, recipients had multivisceral, liver-intestinal, or isolated intestinal grafts. Once they had received anti-thymocyte globulin induction, all recipients took tacrolimus and steroids for around 3 years.

The source material was unstimulated CD8+ T cells sorted from spleen or lymph node cells, sampled before transplant. This sequence originates from a human donor who was the organ donor for an intestinal transplant.

CDR3 loop: CASSVAVSSYNEQFF. The CDR3 DNA reads TGTGCCAGCAGCGTAGCGGTGAGCTCCTACAATGAGCAGTTCTTC. V is TRBV9 and J is TRBJ2-1; D remains unclear. The germline V gene encodes CDR1 SGDLS and CDR2 YYNGEE. V shed 0 bases and J shed 0 bases, with 7 bases lying between them. CDR3 length: 15 residues.